This T cell receptor (beta chain) was profiled in a study of cytotoxic CD8 clonotypes in ibrutinib-treated CLL. Study-level background: After treatment lasting a median approximately eleven months, range 6 to 36, response samples were collected. Study-wide results and caveats: Sample timing was unmatched between remission and later-progressing patients; lymph nodes unstudied. Higher circulating CD8+ T-cell counts strongly accompanied higher baseline clonality, above age-matched healthy donors. Elevated clonality accompanied ibrutinib response, with a return toward baseline values at progression.

Details on this clone: What it binds is not known.

Germline-derived CDR1 and CDR2 are LNHDA and SQIVND (reference sequence). Trimming left V 6 bases short and J 6 bases short, with 18 bases between. This CDR3 spans 15 amino acids. TCRdb's copy holds only in-frame clones and misses some; the assay was immunoSEQ multiplex PCR. Of roughly 170,000 clones in the sample, under 85% are singletons; the top ten hold about 5%. The clonotype originates from a human donor with chronic lymphocytic leukemia. Sequenced material: PBMCs, taken after 24 months of ibrutinib treatment. The gene calls are TRBV19 and TRBJ2-1; possible D gene TRBD2, 5 bases. CDR3: CASSSIKAGFNEQFF. CDR3 nucleotides: TGTGCCAGTAGCTCAATCAAGGCGGGTTTCAATGAGCAGTTCTTC.